A selection of T cell receptor beta chains follows, all from one sample in a study of blood T cell repertoires in COVID-19. This table comes from immunoSEQ multiplex PCR, and its TCRdb copy is limited to in-frame clones, with some not included. This table has about 100,000 clones, 80% to 90% appearing once. Sequencing was carried out using PBMCs or T cells enriched from blood (not recorded which). The source of these receptors is a woman aged 50 to 60 who had recovered from COVID-19. The CDR3 runs from the conserved cysteine through the conserved F or W. D genes are given only for firm matches. A row's size may be missing; if present it is once, few, many or a size class.

v_gene	d_gene	abundance	j_gene	len	CDR3aa	CDR3nt
TRBV27	-	-	TRBJ2-4	16	CASSFSAGLAKNIQYF	TGTGCCAGCAGTTTTTCCGCGGGGTTAGCCAAAAACATTCAGTACTTC
TRBV5-4	-	-	TRBJ1-2	14	CASSGAGQNYGYTF	TGTGCCAGCAGCGGGGCAGGGCAGAACTATGGCTACACCTTC
TRBV25-1	TRBD2	-	TRBJ2-1	15	CASSEWVAGADEQFF	TGTGCCAGCAGTGAATGGGTAGCGGGGGCCGATGAGCAGTTCTTC
TRBV4-1	-	-	TRBJ1-5	17	CASSTARGDYSNQPQHF	TGCGCCAGCAGTACAGCCAGGGGCGATTATAGCAATCAGCCCCAGCATTTT
TRBV30	TRBD2	-	TRBJ2-3	14	CAWSYSGGSNTQYF	TGTGCCTGGAGTTATAGCGGGGGGTCGAATACGCAGTATTTT
TRBV28	-	few	TRBJ1-5	14	CASSLVTLNQPQHF	TGTGCCAGCAGTTTGGTGACATTGAATCAGCCCCAGCATTTT
TRBV29-1	TRBD1	few	TRBJ1-1	16	CSVEDPGTGFISEAFF	TGCAGCGTTGAAGACCCCGGGACAGGGTTTATCTCTGAAGCTTTCTTT
TRBV6-4	-	many	TRBJ2-1	15	CASSDLTGEVNEQFF	TGTGCCAGCAGTGACCTTACAGGGGAGGTAAATGAGCAGTTCTTC
TRBV6-1	TRBD2	-	TRBJ2-2	17	CASSGAGGPTSTGELFF	TGTGCCAGCAGTGGGGCGGGGGGGCCGACCTCCACCGGGGAGCTGTTTTTT
TRBV7-2	-	-	TRBJ2-7	15	CASSLGQGLSYEQYF	TGTGCCAGCAGCTTGGGGCAGGGTCTATCCTACGAGCAGTACTTC
TRBV27	-	-	TRBJ1-2	12	CASRPRGDGYTF	TGTGCCAGCAGGCCCCGGGGGGACGGCTACACCTTC
TRBV28	TRBD1	-	TRBJ1-2	16	CASSFVFGTANYGYTF	TGTGCCAGCAGTTTTGTCTTTGGGACAGCCAACTATGGCTACACCTTC
TRBV5-4	TRBD1	-	TRBJ2-7	14	CASSSRGQGYEQYF	TGTGCCAGCAGTTCTCGGGGACAGGGGTACGAGCAGTACTTC
TRBV21-1	-	-	TRBJ2-4	16	CASSKGAELAKNIQYF	TGTGCCAGCAGCAAGGGGGCGGAACTAGCCAAAAACATTCAGTACTTC
TRBV6-5	-	many	TRBJ1-2	16	CASSYSPLRLYYGYTF	TGTGCCAGCAGTTACTCACCCCTCCGACTCTATTATGGCTACACCTTC
TRBV27	-	-	TRBJ2-7	17	CASRETGSSLLLYEQYF	TGTGCCAGCAGGGAGACAGGATCAAGCCTCCTTCTCTACGAGCAGTACTTC
TRBV23-1	-	-	TRBJ2-1	15	CASSQSGRGRHEQFF	TGCGCCAGCAGTCAATCGGGGCGGGGGCGGCATGAGCAGTTCTTC
TRBV21-1	-	-	TRBJ2-7	15	CASSKDGDRPYEQYF	TGTGCCAGCAGCAAAGATGGAGACAGGCCCTACGAGCAGTACTTC
TRBV3-1/TRBV3-2	-	-	TRBJ1-5	12	CASSQATGSQHF	TGTGCCAGCAGCCAAGCAACAGGGTCCCAGCATTTT
TRBV28	-	-	TRBJ1-2	11	CASGANYGYTF	TGTGCCAGCGGAGCTAACTATGGCTACACCTTC
TRBV6-4	TRBD1	-	TRBJ2-7	13	CASSAGTGSEQYF	TGTGCCAGCAGTGCCGGGACAGGGAGCGAGCAGTACTTC
TRBV11-3	TRBD2	-	TRBJ2-3	16	CASSLRGAGATDTQYF	TGTGCCAGCAGCCTCCGGGGAGCGGGGGCCACAGATACGCAGTATTTT
TRBV28	TRBD2	many	TRBJ2-1	15	CASSPPSGMLNEQFF	TGTGCCAGCAGTCCCCCTAGCGGGATGTTGAATGAGCAGTTCTTC
TRBV27	-	-	TRBJ2-7	15	CASSSLGVSSYEQYF	TGTGCCAGCAGTTCCCTAGGGGTATCCTCCTACGAGCAGTACTTC
TRBV27	-	-	TRBJ2-1	15	CASSPRGTGGYEQFF	TGTGCCAGCAGCCCCCGCGGGACGGGGGGCTATGAGCAGTTCTTC
TRBV18	TRBD1	-	TRBJ2-5	15	CASSPGRETGEAQYF	TGTGCCAGCTCACCTGGAAGGGAGACAGGGGAGGCCCAGTACTTC
TRBV27	TRBD2	-	TRBJ2-5	15	CASTPRPGGRETQYF	TGTGCCAGCACCCCACGGCCGGGGGGGAGAGAGACCCAGTACTTC
TRBV29-1	-	-	TRBJ2-4	14	CSVHLQGAKNIQYF	TGCAGCGTCCACTTACAGGGAGCCAAAAACATTCAGTACTTC
TRBV30	-	-	TRBJ2-7	13	CAWSVGQLYEQYF	TGTGCCTGGAGTGTTGGACAGCTCTACGAGCAGTACTTC
TRBV30	TRBD1	-	TRBJ1-1	13	CAWTGQGNTEAFF	TGTGCCTGGACGGGACAGGGGAACACTGAAGCTTTCTTT
TRBV9	TRBD1	-	TRBJ1-1	19	CASSVSLGGTGVADTEAFF	TGTGCCAGCAGCGTCAGTTTGGGCGGGACAGGGGTCGCGGACACTGAAGCTTTCTTT
TRBV9	TRBD2	-	TRBJ2-1	17	CASSEPSGLALYNEQFF	TGTGCCAGCAGCGAGCCCTCGGGACTAGCGCTCTACAATGAGCAGTTCTTC
TRBV7-2	TRBD1	-	TRBJ2-6	17	CASSFGTGGSGANVLTF	TGTGCCAGCAGCTTTGGGACAGGGGGGTCTGGGGCCAACGTCCTGACTTTC
TRBV28	-	-	TRBJ2-7	12	CASSGGFYEQYF	TGTGCCAGCAGCGGAGGTTTCTACGAGCAGTACTTC
TRBV11-2	TRBD2	-	TRBJ2-5	12	CASSWGGETQYF	TGTGCCAGCAGCTGGGGGGGGGAGACCCAGTACTTC
TRBV28	TRBD1	-	TRBJ2-7	12	CASSERDRGRYF	TGTGCCAGCAGTGAACGGGACAGGGGAAGGTACTTC
TRBV24-1	-	-	TRBJ2-7	16	CATSDKQGMEPYEQYF	TGTGCCACCAGTGATAAGCAGGGGATGGAACCCTACGAGCAGTACTTC
TRBV28	-	-	TRBJ1-1	15	CASSPPGSLNTEAFF	TGTGCCAGCAGCCCCCCGGGATCCCTGAACACTGAAGCTTTCTTT
TRBV11-2	TRBD2	-	TRBJ2-7	15	CASSLNSGGYYEQYF	TGTGCCAGCAGCTTGAATAGCGGGGGATACTACGAGCAGTACTTC
TRBV9	-	-	TRBJ2-3	15	CASSVRGEGHNTQYF	TGTGCCAGCAGCGTAAGGGGCGAAGGGCACAATACGCAGTATTTT
TRBV24-1	TRBD2	-	TRBJ2-2	14	CATSEGGDSGELFF	TGTGCCACCAGTGAGGGAGGGGATAGCGGGGAGCTGTTTTTT
TRBV2	-	-	TRBJ2-3	15	CASGLGDHYTDTQYF	TGTGCCAGCGGTCTAGGCGACCACTACACAGATACGCAGTATTTT
TRBV4-1	TRBD1	once	TRBJ1-2	15	CASSQGGTGEVGYTF	TGCGCCAGCAGCCAAGGAGGGACAGGGGAAGTCGGCTACACCTTC
TRBV9	-	-	TRBJ2-5	13	CASCPGVGETQYF	TGTGCCAGCTGTCCGGGGGTGGGAGAGACCCAGTACTTC
TRBV6-5	TRBD1	-	TRBJ1-4	16	CASSYLTGQGNEKLFF	TGTGCCAGCAGTTACTTAACTGGACAGGGGAATGAAAAACTGTTTTTT
TRBV6-2/TRBV6-3	TRBD1	-	TRBJ2-2	18	CASTPYRQGARITGELFF	TGTGCCAGCACCCCGTATAGGCAGGGGGCGCGAATTACCGGGGAGCTGTTTTTT
TRBV7-3	-	-	TRBJ1-1	15	CASSLTGGGLGEAFF	TGTGCCAGCAGCTTAACGGGCGGAGGGCTTGGTGAAGCTTTCTTT
TRBV28	-	-	TRBJ2-5	13	CASSFGQQETQYF	TGTGCCAGCAGTTTTGGGCAGCAAGAGACCCAGTACTTC
TRBV28	-	-	TRBJ2-7	11	CASTSIYEQYF	TGTGCCAGCACTTCTATTTACGAGCAGTACTTC
TRBV11-2	-	once	TRBJ2-7	14	CASSLDRVSYEQYF	TGTGCCAGCAGCTTAGATCGGGTCTCCTACGAGCAGTACTTC
TRBV4-2	-	-	TRBJ1-2	13	CASSQVTDYGYTF	TGTGCCAGCAGCCAAGTAACAGACTATGGCTACACCTTC
TRBV3-1/TRBV3-2	TRBD1	-	TRBJ1-1	14	CASSLDRGRSEAFF	TGTGCCAGCAGTCTGGACAGGGGTAGGTCTGAAGCTTTCTTT
TRBV10-1	-	-	TRBJ1-2	13	CASSKGHGYGYTF	TGCGCCAGCAGTAAGGGACATGGCTATGGCTACACCTTC
TRBV28	-	-	TRBJ2-2	12	CAIGLNTGELFF	TGTGCCATCGGGTTGAACACCGGGGAGCTGTTTTTT
TRBV6-5	-	-	TRBJ2-1	13	CASSLQGNNEQFF	TGTGCCAGCAGTTTACAGGGCAACAATGAGCAGTTCTTC
TRBV25-1	TRBD1	-	TRBJ2-5	12	CASTRDRETQYF	TGTGCCAGCACCCGGGACAGAGAGACCCAGTACTTC
TRBV7-6	TRBD1	-	TRBJ1-5	15	CASSFGTGRDQPQHF	TGTGCCAGCAGCTTCGGGACAGGGCGGGATCAGCCCCAGCATTTT
TRBV6-1	TRBD2	few	TRBJ2-1	15	CASSEVAGDYNEQFF	TGTGCCAGCAGTGAAGTGGCGGGAGACTACAATGAGCAGTTCTTC
TRBV28	TRBD2	-	TRBJ2-7	13	CASRTGGVYEQYF	TGTGCCAGCAGGACCGGGGGGGTCTACGAGCAGTACTTC